This TCR beta chain is drawn from a study of blood T cell repertoires in COVID-19. At the level of the study: Collection of acute and convalescent COVID-19 samples took place in the United States, Italy and Spain. Nucleic acid was either cDNA or gDNA, and it came from T cells, B-cell-depleted T cells, or PBMCs.

The CDR3 extends over 13 amino acids. The J segment lost 7 bases and the V segment lost 10 bases, leaving 10 bases of the junction unmatched. Germline-derived CDR1 and CDR2 are SGHRS and YFSETQ. Generated by immunoSEQ multiplex PCR, the TCRdb table keeps only in-frame clones and is missing some. The table has around 300,000 clones, about 87% seen once. The sequencing sample was made of peripheral blood. This chain connects TRBV5-1 to TRBJ2-1; TRBD1 agrees at 8 bases. The source of this sequence is a woman in her forties or fifties with COVID-19, enrolled during active disease. The CDR3 region has the DNA TGCGCCTCCATAGACAGGGGTCGAAATGAGCAGTTCTTC. Translated, it gives CASIDRGRNEQFF.